These 19 T cell receptor beta chains were sequenced from one sample in a study of T cells in Graves' hyperthyroidism and ophthalmopathy. Amplification of TCR beta CDR3 regions was performed using RNA transcripts as template. With the HTBI primer set, the TCR CDR3 went through a first round of RT-PCR. TCRdb analysed the multiplex PCR reads with MiXCR anew, one entry per CDR3 protein. The table includes 500,000 to 650,000 distinct CDR3 sequences, 40% to 55% detected once. The sequenced material came from peripheral blood or thyroid tissue (not recorded which). Every receptor here comes from an adult woman with Graves' disease, either hyperthyroidism or ophthalmopathy (not recorded which).

This clonotype was seen at least ten times. CDR3 protein: CASSQAREQHYGYTF. The CDR3 DNA reads as TGCGCCAGCAGCCAAGCCCGGGAACAGCACTATGGCTACACCTTC. The rearrangement joins TRBV4-1 to TRBJ1-2; D is uncertain. Germline CDR1 is MGHRA and CDR2 is YSYEKL. V gave up 1 base and J gave up 3 bases, with 12 bases separating them. CDR3 length equals 15 residues.

This rearrangement joins TRBV6-5 to TRBJ1-2, with D possibly TRBD1 on 6 matching bases. Trimming removed 3 bases at V and 7 bases at J, with 12 bases between. This CDR3 has 13 amino acids. In germline, CDR1 is MNHEY, CDR2 SVGAGI. CDR3 DNA sequence: TGTGCCAGCAGTTATCAGGGGTGGCGTGGCTACACCTTC. Translation: CASSYQGWRGYTF.

This sequence joins TRBV7-9 and TRBJ1-4, with 9 bases fitting TRBD1. Trimming took 5 bases from V and 12 from J; bases not matched to a gene: 16. The CDR3 consists of 16 residues. Germline values: CDR1 SEHNR, CDR2 FQNEAQ (reference sequence). CDR3 sequence reads: CASSHRDRVAPEELFF. The DNA of the CDR3 is TGTGCCAGCAGCCACCGGGACAGGGTTGCCCCAGAGGAACTGTTTTTT.

This clonotype showed up just a few times. This chain connects TRBV29-1 to TRBJ2-1; 8 nucleotides agree with TRBD1. CDR1 and CDR2 from the germline V gene are SQVTM and ANQGSEA. After removal of 5 bases from V and 6 bases from J, the junction contained 9 bases not matched to a gene. The CDR3 is 14 amino acids. The CDR3 region is CSVKAAGGFNEQFF. In DNA, the CDR3 is TGCAGCGTTAAGGCGGCAGGGGGCTTCAATGAGCAGTTCTTC.

This clonotype has ten or more counts. The J gene is TRBJ1-6, the V gene TRBV20-1; D is perhaps TRBD1 (6 bases). Germline assignment: CDR1 DFQATT and CDR2 SNEGSKA (reference sequence). The CDR3 has 14 residues. Trimming removed 3 bases at V and 6 bases at J, with 12 bases between. CDR3 protein: CSARVDRINSPLHF. The CDR3 nucleotides are TGCAGTGCTAGGGTGGACAGAATTAATTCACCCCTCCACTTT.

This clonotype was counted at least ten times. This chain joins TRBV14 and TRBJ1-2, with D tentatively TRBD1 (6 bases). Germline values: CDR1 SGHDN, CDR2 FVKESK. The germline V and J ends were trimmed by 4 bases and 2 bases, with 14 bases remaining between them. The CDR3 spans 15 residues. This chain's CDR3 is CASSRGGASNYGYTF. The CDR3 nucleotides are TGTGCCAGCAGCCGAGGGGGGGCATCAAACTATGGCTACACCTTC.

The chain links TRBV10-3 to TRBJ2-7; 11 bases agree with TRBD2. V lost 10 bases and J lost 4; bases outside the gene matches: 9. CDR1 and CDR2 (germline): ENHRY, SYGVKD. This CDR3 comprises 14 residues. The CDR3 region has the DNA TGTGCCACCGTCGGAACTAGCGGGAGTTACGAGCAGTACTTC. It yields the protein CATVGTSGSYEQYF.

At least ten counts were recorded for this clonotype. At one of its ends the junction is not consistent with the germline gene, which may arise from a read error. CDR3 sequence: CSASRESQYF. Written as DNA, the CDR3 is TGCAGTGCTAGCCGGGAGAGCCAGTACTTC. The chain uses TRBV20-1 and TRBJ2-5, with D possibly being TRBD2 (6 bases). Germline assignment: CDR1 DFQATT and CDR2 SNEGSKA (reference sequence). The CDR3 runs 10 residues.

As regards this clonotype: The conserved final phenylalanine or tryptophan is absent from the CDR3, which likely points to a read error. The DNA is omitted, as the CDR3 cannot be located on it reliably, and the CDR3 follows TCRdb's listing. The chain employs TRBV10-2 and TRBJ2-2; TRBD2 is the table's D call and was not checked against the DNA. CDR1 and CDR2 (germline): WSHSY, SAAADI. The CDR3 totals 8 residues, both ends included. The CDR3 here is CASSESLA.

This clonotype was recorded a few times. The genes are TRBV25-1 and TRBJ2-5; possibly TRBD2 for D (5 bases). CDR1 MGHDK and CDR2 SYGVNS come from the germline V gene. The ends were cut back, 3 bases at V and 4 bases at J, with 15 bases in the middle. This CDR3 contains 15 residues. As DNA, the CDR3 is TGTGCCAGCAGTGAGAGCAGGAGCGGTCGAGAGACCCAGTACTTC. Its translation is CASSESRSGRETQYF.

In its sample, this clonotype was seen a few times. The rearrangement uses TRBV25-1 and TRBJ1-2; TRBD1 is a possible D gene (6 bases). The CDR3 loop spans 14 amino acids. Germline CDR1 and CDR2: MGHDK and SYGVNS. V lost 4 bases to trimming and J lost 5 bases, with 14 bases between them. DNA of the CDR3: TGTGCCAGCAGTGCGGCAGGGGTGGAGTATGGCTACACCTTC. This sequence encodes CASSAAGVEYGYTF.

At least ten counts were recorded for this clonotype. This chain connects TRBV6-2 or TRBV6-3 to TRBJ1-5; TRBD1 might be the D (5 bases). The CDR3 extends over 14 amino acids. With 6 bases removed from V and 7 bases from J, the gap between germline ends came to 16 bases. Germline CDR1 reads MNHEY; CDR2 reads SVGEGT. The CDR3 sequence is CASSRSGWDQPQHF. The CDR3 nucleotides read TGTGCCAGCAGCCGTTCCGGTTGGGACCAGCCCCAGCATTTT.

The chain has TRBV7-8 and TRBJ2-5, with D possibly matching TRBD1 (6 bases). The germline V gene has CDR1 SGHVS and CDR2 FQNEAQ. This CDR3 is built from 17 residues. V was pared by 3 bases and J by 2 bases, with 19 bases between. The CDR3 protein is CASSLSTGYSLQETQYF. DNA for the CDR3: TGTGCCAGCAGCTTGTCGACAGGATACTCTTTGCAAGAGACCCAGTACTTC.

This clonotype occurred a few times. The gene calls are TRBV2 and TRBJ1-4, with 10 bases matching TRBD1. The CDR3 consists of 13 residues. Germline CDR1 reads SNHLY; CDR2 reads FYNNEI. V was pared by 10 bases and J by 7 bases, with 6 bases of the junction left unmatched. The CDR3 nucleotides are TGTGCCACCAGACAGGGGGCGGGTGAAAAACTGTTTTTT. Amino acid sequence: CATRQGAGEKLFF.

The chain combines TRBV7-3 with TRBJ2-2, with a tentative D call TRBD1 (5 bases). The CDR3 loop spans 15 amino acids. Germline CDR1 reads SGHTA; CDR2 reads FQGTGA. V lost 5 bases and J 5 bases, leaving 15 bases between the germline ends. The CDR3 nucleotides are TGTGCCAGCAGCCCGTCCCGCAGGGCTACCGGGGAGCTGTTTTTT. This encodes CASSPSRRATGELFF.

This clonotype was counted a single time. This chain joins TRBV6-1 and TRBJ2-3; 9 bases match TRBD2. Losses at the gene ends were 5 bases for V and 4 bases for J; bases not matched to a gene: 7. The CDR3 sequence is 15 residues long. CDR1 is MNHNS, CDR2 SASEGT, per germline. The CDR3 coding sequence is TGTGCCAGCAGTATTAGCGGGAGTATTCCAGATACGCAGTATTTT. Its translation: CASSISGSIPDTQYF.

The DNA for the CDR3 is TGCAGCGTTGAAGGACGACAGGGAGCGGGACGTATGAACACTGAAGCTTTCTTT. Translation: CSVEGRQGAGRMNTEAFF. The chain combines TRBV29-1 with TRBJ1-1, with TRBD1 matching 7 bases. J gave up 0 bases and V 1 base, and 14 bases lay outside the gene matches. This CDR3 region has 18 residues. Germline-derived CDR1 and CDR2 are SQVTM and ANQGSEA.

The chain recombines TRBV29-1 with TRBJ1-1; a possible D gene is TRBD1 (5 bases). Trimming pared 1 base from V and 2 bases from J, leaving 20 bases between. Germline-derived CDR1 and CDR2 are SQVTM and ANQGSEA. The CDR3 loop spans 17 amino acids. Here the CDR3 reads CSVEGSSDGTGNTEAFF. CDR3 sequence (DNA): TGCAGCGTTGAAGGATCTAGCGATGGAACAGGTAACACTGAAGCTTTCTTT.

The chain employs TRBV5-1 and TRBJ1-1; the D is unclear. V shed 4 bases and J shed 2 bases, with 12 bases lying between them. The CDR3 extends over 14 amino acids. Germline values: CDR1 SGHRS, CDR2 YFSETQ. The CDR3 DNA reads as TGCGCCAGCAGCGCCCGTCTGGGAAACACTGAAGCTTTCTTT. This gives the protein CASSARLGNTEAFF.